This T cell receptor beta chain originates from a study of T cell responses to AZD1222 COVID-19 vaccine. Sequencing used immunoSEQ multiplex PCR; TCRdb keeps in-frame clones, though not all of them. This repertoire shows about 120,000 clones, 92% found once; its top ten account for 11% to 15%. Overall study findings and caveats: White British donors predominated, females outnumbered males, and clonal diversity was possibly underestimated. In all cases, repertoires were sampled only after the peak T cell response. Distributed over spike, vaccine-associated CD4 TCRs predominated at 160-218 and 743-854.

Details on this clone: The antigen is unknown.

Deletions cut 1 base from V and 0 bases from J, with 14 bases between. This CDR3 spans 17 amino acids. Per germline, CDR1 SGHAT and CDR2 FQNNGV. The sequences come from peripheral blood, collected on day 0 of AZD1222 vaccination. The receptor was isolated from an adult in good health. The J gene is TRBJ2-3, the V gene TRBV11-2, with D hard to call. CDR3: CASSLVLGGSSTDTQYF. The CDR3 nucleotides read TGTGCCAGCAGCTTAGTGCTTGGCGGTTCTAGCACAGATACGCAGTATTTT.